The 3 T cell receptor beta chains below come from one sample, sequenced in a study of T cell responses to AZD1222 COVID-19 vaccine. Produced via immunoSEQ multiplex PCR; TCRdb's table is partial and in-frame only. The data show 100,000 or so clones, roughly 82% seen once. The input for sequencing was peripheral blood, taken on day 0 of AZD1222 vaccination. The receptor source for this set is an adult in good health.

The V call is TRBV3-1 (or the pseudogene TRBV3-2), the J call TRBJ1-2; weak D call: TRBD1 (6 bases). CDR1 is LGHDT, CDR2 YNNKEL, per germline (reference sequence). This CDR3 contains 14 residues. Trimming took off 2 bases at V and 7 bases at J, with 14 bases between the two ends. CDR3 residues: CASSQRPRGSGYTF. DNA for the CDR3: TGTGCCAGCAGCCAACGCCCCAGGGGCTCTGGCTACACCTTC.

The chain uses TRBV7-8 and TRBJ2-5; no clear D. This CDR3 region has 14 residues. V lost 5 bases to trimming and J lost 4 bases, with 14 bases between them. Germline CDR1 and CDR2: SGHVS and FQNEAQ. CDR3 protein: CASSQAWGRETQYF. The CDR3 DNA reads as TGTGCCAGCAGCCAGGCCTGGGGTCGAGAGACCCAGTACTTC.

CDR3 nucleotides: TGTGCCACCAACAGGGATATGTGGACTGAAGCTTTCTTT. As protein: CATNRDMWTEAFF. The gene calls are TRBV6-5 and TRBJ1-1, with a possible D match to TRBD1 (6 bases). The CDR3 spans 13 residues. CDR1 and CDR2 from the germline V gene are MNHEY and SVGAGI. Trimming cost V 10 bases and J 5 bases, with 17 bases left between them.